This TCR beta chain was recorded in a study of CD8 T cells in ankylosing spondylitis. Regarding the study as a whole: Some of these motif variants have turned up before, in reports on reactive arthritis synovial fluid and blood. Clones linked to disease were reported to show significant enrichment in matched ankylosing spondylitis synovial fluid.

The CDR3 is 15 amino acids. Per the germline V gene, CDR1 is SGHRS and CDR2 is YFSETQ. Germline trimming cut 8 bases from V and 6 bases from J; bases unmatched to any gene: 14. The table lists this clonotype with many counts. The antigen remains unidentified. MiXCR, applied by TCRdb to the 5' RACE reads, yields one record per CDR3 protein. This table holds approximately 350,000 distinct CDR3 sequences, 14% to 15% found once. The source is a male donor with ankylosing spondylitis or in good health (not recorded which). The sequencing sample was made of blood, either unsorted or a sorted T cell fraction (not recorded which). The V call is TRBV5-1, the J call TRBJ2-1; 7 nucleotides agree with TRBD1. The CDR3 DNA sequence: TGCGCCAGTTTCCCGTATTCGACAGGGATCAATGAGCAGTTCTTC. This encodes CASFPYSTGINEQFF.